Given below is one T cell receptor (beta chain) in context. No antigen is known for it. Healthy controls were blood donor buffy coats. The data were obtained in a study of STAT5B mutations in CD4+ large granular lymphocyte leukemia. Broader study findings: 8/27 top patient clones versus 2/35 control clones were TRBV06-family. Without putative leukemic clones, patient CD4-sorted repertoires remained more clonal than healthy CD4+ repertoires.

This CDR3 has 15 residues. Losses at the gene ends were 8 bases for V and 7 bases for J; bases not matched to a gene: 13. Germline assignment: CDR1 SQVTM and CDR2 ANQGSEA. The assay was run at survey level. Produced via immunoSEQ multiplex PCR; TCRdb's table is partial and in-frame only. The sample has about 30,000 clones, around 70% seen once. This clonotype originated in a human donor in good health. Material: CD4+ T cells from blood buffy coats. The genes are TRBV29-1 and TRBJ2-1; the match to TRBD2 covers 11 bases. CDR3 DNA sequence: TGCAGCCTACAGCCCGGGACTAGCGGTTGGAATGAGCAGTTCTTC. Its protein is CSLQPGTSGWNEQFF.